The source of this TCR beta chain is a study of shared clonotypes between healthy human individuals. General study results and limits: Among non-shared clonotypes, generation probabilities were lower than among those shared by all four donors. An effect of sequencing depth on clonotype sharing among donors was expected.

As for this clone: Antigen: not known.

Splitting of each subset's genomic DNA was done evenly across several immunoSEQ plates. TCRdb keeps only in-frame clones here, not all; method: immunoSEQ multiplex PCR. Of approximately 240,000 clones in the sample, about 69% were seen once. Germline V gene sequence: CDR1 KGHSH, CDR2 LQKENI. V lost 6 bases to trimming and J lost 6 bases; unmatched junction nucleotides: 13. This CDR3 is 17 amino acids long. The sequence was obtained from a young man in good health. Sequenced: memory CD4+ T cells sorted from blood. Subset denoted: CD45RA-negative fraction. This chain joins TRBV18 and TRBJ2-2; TRBD2 matches at 10 bases. The CDR3 protein is CASSFRLAGVVAGELFF. The CDR3 region has the DNA TGTGCCAGCTCCTTCAGGCTAGCGGGAGTTGTGGCCGGGGAGCTGTTTTTT.